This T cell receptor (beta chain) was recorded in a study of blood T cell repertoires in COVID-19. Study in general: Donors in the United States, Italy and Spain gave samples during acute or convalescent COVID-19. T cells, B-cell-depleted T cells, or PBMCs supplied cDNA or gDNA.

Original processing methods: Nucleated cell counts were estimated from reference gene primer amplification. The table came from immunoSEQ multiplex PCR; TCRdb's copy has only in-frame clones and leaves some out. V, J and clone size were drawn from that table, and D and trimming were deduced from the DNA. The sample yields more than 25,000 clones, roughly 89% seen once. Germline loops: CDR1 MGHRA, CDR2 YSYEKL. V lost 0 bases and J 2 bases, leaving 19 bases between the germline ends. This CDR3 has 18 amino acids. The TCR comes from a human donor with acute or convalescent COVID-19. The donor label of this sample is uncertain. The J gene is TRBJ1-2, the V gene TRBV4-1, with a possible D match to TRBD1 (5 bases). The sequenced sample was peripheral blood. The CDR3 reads CASSQDKYRGGKNYGYTF. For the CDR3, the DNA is TGCGCCAGCAGCCAAGATAAGTATAGGGGAGGGAAAAACTATGGCTACACCTTC.